The 30 T cell receptor beta chains reported below all come from one sample, sequenced in a study of regulatory T cells in long-lasting Graves disease. Building the TCR beta libraries relied on iRepertoire HTBI primers, and CDR3 regions underwent Arm-PCR. TCRdb itself ran the multiplex PCR reads through MiXCR, one entry per CDR3 protein. The data contain about 660,000 distinct CDR3 sequences, around 30% of them singletons. Time point specified: persistent/refractory GD, antithyroid drugs over 5 years with positive TRAb. PBMC-extracted RNA yielded the TCR library. The sample in question was peripheral blood mononuclear cells (PBMCs), obtained when the disease was refractory, from a patient treated with antithyroid drugs. These receptors were taken from a female donor with Graves disease.

This sequence joins TRBV20-1 and TRBJ1-5; no clear D gene. This CDR3 region has 14 residues. Germline V lookup: CDR1 DFQATT, CDR2 SNEGSKA (reference sequence). The V end lost 6 bases, the J end lost 3 bases, and 15 bases lay between the germline ends. CDR3 residues: CSADDPRINQPQHF. CDR3 nucleotides: TGCAGTGCCGACGACCCCCGGATCAATCAGCCCCAGCATTTT.

V is TRBV6-1 and J is TRBJ1-5; D perhaps matches TRBD1 (5 bases). CDR3 size: 15 residues. Trimming removed 3 bases at V and 2 bases at J, with 11 bases between. Germline CDR1 is MNHNS and CDR2 is SASEGT. The CDR3 DNA is TGTGCCAGCAGTGAGTTTGGAGGGGGCAATCAGCCCCAGCATTTT. As protein: CASSEFGGGNQPQHF.

The chain is built from TRBV19 and TRBJ1-2; D ambiguous. CDR1 is LNHDA, CDR2 SQIVND, per germline (reference sequence). Trimming left V 7 bases short and J 4 bases short, with 10 bases between. The CDR3 contains 12 residues. The CDR3 DNA is TGTGCCAGTACCATAGGCACCTATGGCTACACCTTC. Amino acid sequence: CASTIGTYGYTF.

This clonotype was seen more than once but under ten times. Compared with germline, one end of the junction differs, possibly owing to a read error. This chain uses TRBV4-1 with TRBJ1-2; weak D call: TRBD1 (5 bases). The CDR3 totals 14 residues. Looked up from germline, CDR1 is MGHRA and CDR2 is YSYEKL. The CDR3 DNA is TGTGCCAGCAGCCAAGGCCGAGGGGACTATGGCTACACCTTC. It specifies CASSQGRGDYGYTF.

The V gene is TRBV6-1, the J gene TRBJ1-1, with 7 bases matching TRBD1. Germline trimming cut 8 bases from V and 6 bases from J; bases unmatched to any gene: 9. Germline V gives CDR1 MNHNS, CDR2 SASEGT. CDR3 length: 13 residues. In nucleotides, the CDR3 is TGTGCCAGCCGCCGACAGGGTGCCCCTGAAGCTTTCTTT. Protein: CASRRQGAPEAFF.

The gene calls are TRBV19 and TRBJ2-1, with 8 bases matching TRBD1. The CDR3 contains 16 residues. CDR1 is LNHDA, CDR2 SQIVND, per germline (reference sequence). The V gene end was trimmed by 5 bases and the J gene end by 6 bases; junction bases not matched to a gene: 12. The CDR3 here is CASSPWDRWTPNEQFF. CDR3 DNA: TGTGCCAGTAGTCCCTGGGACAGGTGGACCCCCAATGAGCAGTTCTTC. The variable domain in full, with the rest retrieved from reference TRBV19 and TRBJ2-1, is DGGITQSPKYLFRKEGQNVTLSCEQNLNHDAMYWYRQDPGQGLRLIYYSQIVNDFQKGDIAEGYSVSREKKESFPLTVTSAQKNPTAFYLCASSPWDRWTPNEQFFGPGTRLTVL.

V and J are TRBV18 and TRBJ2-7, with D perhaps matching TRBD1 (6 bases). The CDR3 runs 15 residues. Germline V gene sequence: CDR1 KGHSH, CDR2 LQKENI. V lost 2 bases, J lost 5 bases, and 16 bases lay in between. The CDR3 reads CASSPSMVGADEQYF. The CDR3 nucleotides read TGTGCCAGCTCACCATCTATGGTGGGGGCGGACGAGCAGTACTTC.

CDR3 sequence: CASSPPGQVNTGELFF. The DNA for the CDR3 is TGTGCCAGCTCACCACCGGGACAGGTCAACACCGGGGAGCTGTTTTTT. The chain links TRBV18 to TRBJ2-2, with 8 bases matching TRBD1. The V and J ends lost 0 bases and 2 bases, in that order; junction bases with no gene match: 2. The CDR3 sequence is 16 residues long. CDR1 is KGHSH, CDR2 LQKENI, per germline.

In its sample, this clonotype was seen a few times. V gene TRBV12-3 or TRBV12-4 combines with J gene TRBJ1-1; a possible D gene is TRBD1 (5 bases). The V end lost 2 bases, the J end lost 5 bases, and 12 bases lay between the germline ends. The CDR3 has 14 amino acids. The CDR3 coding sequence is TGTGCCAGCAGTTTACACGGCAAGGGGACTGAAGCTTTCTTT. Translating it yields CASSLHGKGTEAFF.

The V gene is TRBV28, the J gene TRBJ1-5; TRBD1 is a possible D gene (6 bases). The CDR3 is 17 residues long. Per germline, CDR1 MDHEN and CDR2 SYDVKM. V was clipped by 5 bases and J by 0 bases, with 17 bases between them. CDR3 region: CASSTRGAGYSNQPQHF. The CDR3 DNA reads TGTGCCAGCAGTACTAGGGGGGCGGGGTATAGCAATCAGCCCCAGCATTTT.

This clonotype was found a few times. The gene calls are TRBV6-5 and TRBJ1-2; D gene ambiguous. Germline assignment: CDR1 MNHEY and CDR2 SVGAGI. This CDR3 has 16 residues. Trimming took 2 bases from V and 6 from J, leaving 19 bases between them. The CDR3 coding sequence is TGTGCCAGCAGTTACCGTCCCTCACTACGCTGGGATGGCTACACCTTC. Translated, it gives CASSYRPSLRWDGYTF.

The chain is built from TRBV18 and TRBJ1-6, with D uncertain. CDR1 KGHSH and CDR2 LQKENI come from the germline V gene. V was pared by 3 bases and J by 8 bases, with 11 bases between. The CDR3 is 14 amino acids. This chain's CDR3 is CASSPDGGDSPLHF. The CDR3 region has the DNA TGTGCCAGCTCACCGGACGGAGGAGATTCACCCCTCCACTTT.

The chain employs TRBV27 and TRBJ2-7; 7 bases agree with TRBD1. V lost 5 bases and J lost 2; bases outside the gene matches: 9. This CDR3 has 15 residues. Germline V gene sequence: CDR1 MNHEY, CDR2 SMNVEV (reference sequence). CDR3 in DNA: TGTGCCAGCAGTGAAGTCGGGACAGCCACCTACGAGCAGTACTTC. Encoded protein: CASSEVGTATYEQYF.

CDR3 DNA sequence: TGTGCCAGCAGGGCTAGCGGGACAGATACGCAGTATTTT. This codes for CASRASGTDTQYF. The chain links TRBV2 to TRBJ2-3; 8 bases agree with TRBD2. V lost 6 bases to trimming and J lost 3 bases; unmatched junction nucleotides: 2. The germline V gene encodes CDR1 SNHLY and CDR2 FYNNEI. This CDR3 has 13 residues.

This clonotype was picked up a small number of times. V is TRBV27 and J is TRBJ1-2; TRBD1 agrees at 7 bases. This CDR3 comprises 15 residues. CDR1 is MNHEY and CDR2 is SMNVEV in the germline V gene (reference sequence). The trim removed 2 bases at V and 4 bases at J, leaving 7 bases unmatched. Here the CDR3 reads CASSLTMGQPYGYTF. The CDR3 DNA sequence: TGTGCCAGCAGTTTAACAATGGGACAGCCCTATGGCTACACCTTC.

This clonotype was counted only a few times. The chain links TRBV30 to TRBJ1-5; D may be TRBD1 (5 bases). The germline V gene encodes CDR1 GTSNPN and CDR2 SVGIG (reference sequence). The CDR3 loop spans 13 amino acids. V lost 4 bases and J 6 bases, leaving 13 bases between the germline ends. CDR3 sequence: CAWTVEGTQPQHF. As DNA, the CDR3 is TGTGCCTGGACCGTAGAGGGGACTCAGCCCCAGCATTTT.

This clonotype was recorded many times. The chain carries TRBV12-3 or TRBV12-4 and TRBJ2-6, with unresolved D. This CDR3 spans 15 amino acids. Trimming removed 1 base from V and 0 bases from J, with 4 bases in between. The CDR3 DNA sequence: TGTGCCAGCAGTTTAGGGAACTCTGGGGCCAACGTCCTGACTTTC. Its protein product is CASSLGNSGANVLTF.

This clonotype was picked up a small number of times. This chain links TRBV7-8 with TRBJ1-1, with a tentative D call TRBD1 (5 bases). Germline V lookup: CDR1 SGHVS, CDR2 FQNEAQ. With 4 bases removed from V and 0 bases from J, the gap between germline ends came to 15 bases. The CDR3 has 16 residues. CDR3 loop: CASSSKVGALNTEAFF. The CDR3 nucleotides are TGTGCCAGCAGCTCCAAAGTCGGGGCACTGAACACTGAAGCTTTCTTT.

This chain uses TRBV6-2 or TRBV6-3 with TRBJ2-1; 14 nucleotides agree with TRBD2. Germline V gives CDR1 MNHEY, CDR2 SVGEGT. CDR3 size: 17 residues. V lost 5 bases, J lost 9 bases, and 12 bases stayed unmatched. In nucleotides, the CDR3 is TGTGCCAGCAGTGAATCGGGACTAGCGGGAGTTTTGGGTGAGCAGTTCTTC. Encoded protein: CASSESGLAGVLGEQFF.

V is TRBV28 and J is TRBJ2-7; D is unclear. Germline V lookup: CDR1 MDHEN, CDR2 SYDVKM. V lost 5 bases and J lost 2, with 16 bases in between. This CDR3 has 15 residues. The CDR3 bases are TGTGCCAGCAGTAACAACCGGGTCATAACCTACGAGCAGTACTTC. Translated, it gives CASSNNRVITYEQYF.

The V and J genes are TRBV7-8 and TRBJ1-1; D not certain. CDR3 length: 13 amino acids. Germline-derived CDR1 and CDR2 are SGHVS and FQNEAQ. V lost 5 bases and J lost 6, with 13 bases in between. The CDR3 nucleotides read TGTGCCAGCAGCCATCAACGCAGGCCTGAAGCTTTCTTT. As protein: CASSHQRRPEAFF.

Points on this clonotype: Because it lacks the conserved phenylalanine or tryptophan at the end, this CDR3 is likely a read error. This chain connects TRBV6-2 or TRBV6-3 to TRBJ1-1; D gene unclear. Trimming pared 6 bases from V and 3 bases from J, leaving 11 bases between. Looked up from germline, CDR1 is MNHEY and CDR2 is SVGEGT. The CDR3 spans 13 residues. CDR3 coding DNA: TGTGCCAGCAGGGTAAGGATGGACACTGAAGCTTTCTCT. Encoded protein: CASRVRMDTEAFS.

V usage is TRBV10-3 and J usage is TRBJ2-3; TRBD2 matches 7 bases. The V segment lost 3 bases and the J segment 7 bases; nucleotides outside the gene matches: 10. Germline values: CDR1 ENHRY, CDR2 SYGVKD. This CDR3 comprises 15 residues. CDR3: CAISEGEGVRNTQYF. The CDR3 DNA reads TGTGCCATCAGTGAAGGGGAGGGAGTGAGAAATACGCAGTATTTT.

The chain uses TRBV29-1 and TRBJ2-2, with D tentatively TRBD1 or TRBD2 (5 bases each). Germline CDR1 reads SQVTM; CDR2 reads ANQGSEA. This CDR3 has 14 residues. The germline V and J ends were trimmed by 7 bases and 5 bases, with 17 bases remaining between them. CDR3 sequence (DNA): TGCAGCGCCCGGGTCGGGGCAGGGACCGGGGAGCTGTTTTTT. Translated: CSARVGAGTGELFF.

The genes are TRBV20-1 and TRBJ1-1, with 9 nucleotides matching TRBD1. V was clipped by 4 bases and J by 4 bases; unmatched bases: 7. The CDR3 loop spans 14 amino acids. Germline V gene lookup returns CDR1 DFQATT and CDR2 SNEGSKA (reference sequence). CDR3 in DNA: TGCAGTGCTATACCGGGACAGGGTTCCACTGAAGCTTTCTTT. It codes for CSAIPGQGSTEAFF.

This clonotype was seen at least ten times. CDR3 DNA sequence: TGTGCCAGCAGCCCTGGTGGGGGCCGTGGGGCCCAGTACTTC. It yields the protein CASSPGGGRGAQYF. The chain combines TRBV11-2 with TRBJ2-5; perhaps TRBD1 as D (6 bases). The CDR3 sequence is 14 residues long. Germline V CDR1 and CDR2: SGHAT, FQNNGV. The V end was cut by 5 bases, the J end by 9 bases, with 19 bases between.

This clonotype was counted a few times. V is TRBV19 and J is TRBJ2-7, with D possibly matching TRBD2 (6 bases). This CDR3 region has 17 residues. Trimming stripped 2 bases from V and 3 bases from J, with 20 bases between. Germline values: CDR1 LNHDA, CDR2 SQIVND (reference sequence). For the CDR3, the DNA is TGTGCCAGTAGTATACAGGGACTCTCCGGTCGGGGCTACGAGCAGTACTTC. Translated: CASSIQGLSGRGYEQYF.

Written as DNA, the CDR3 is TGTGCCAGCAGCTTAGATTGGGTTGGGGAGACCCAGTACTTC. It specifies CASSLDWVGETQYF. V usage is TRBV7-9 and J usage is TRBJ2-5; D not certain. This CDR3 has 14 residues. Between the trimmed V and J ends, which lost 1 base and 5 bases, there was a span of 11 bases. The germline V gene has CDR1 SEHNR and CDR2 FQNEAQ (reference sequence).

The chain combines TRBV29-1 with TRBJ2-7; no clear D. The CDR3 has 11 amino acids. V was shortened by 1 base and J by 6 bases, with 7 bases between the two germline ends. From germline, CDR1 is SQVTM and CDR2 ANQGSEA. DNA of the CDR3: TGCAGCGTTGAAGGGAAGGGCGAGCAGTACTTC. As protein: CSVEGKGEQYF.

This clonotype was counted between two and nine times. Written as DNA, the CDR3 is TGTGCTACTAAACAGGCCCCGAACACTGAAGCTTTCTTT. It encodes CATKQAPNTEAFF. J is TRBJ1-1 and V is TRBV12-5; possible D gene TRBD1, 5 bases. CDR1 is LGHNT and CDR2 is FRNRAP in the germline V gene. Trimming took 10 bases from V and 1 from J, leaving 13 bases between them. The CDR3 spans 13 residues.